This T cell receptor (beta chain) derives from a study of cytomegalovirus exposure and HLA in healthy donors. The germline V gene has CDR1 MNHNS and CDR2 SASEGT. Trimming cost V 5 bases and J 7 bases; bases outside gene matches: 6. This CDR3 spans 15 amino acids. Amplification used 60 Vbeta primers and 13 Jbeta primers. The table came from immunoSEQ multiplex PCR; TCRdb's copy has only in-frame clones and leaves some out. The table includes 150,000 to 180,000 clones, roughly 79% detected once. Findings and limits, study-wide: TCR beta V- and J-gene trimming was later associated with a missense DCLRE1C variant. A classifier reportedly called cytomegalovirus status with high sensitivity and specificity.

In the case of this clone: Its antigen is still unknown.

This receptor was taken from a man aged 18-30 years in good health and CMV-seronegative. Sequencing input: PBMCs. The chain employs TRBV6-1 and TRBJ2-2, with 11 bases identical to TRBD1. The chain's CDR3 is CASSQGTGGGGELFF. The CDR3 nucleotides are TGTGCCAGCAGTCAAGGGACAGGGGGAGGCGGGGAGCTGTTTTTT.